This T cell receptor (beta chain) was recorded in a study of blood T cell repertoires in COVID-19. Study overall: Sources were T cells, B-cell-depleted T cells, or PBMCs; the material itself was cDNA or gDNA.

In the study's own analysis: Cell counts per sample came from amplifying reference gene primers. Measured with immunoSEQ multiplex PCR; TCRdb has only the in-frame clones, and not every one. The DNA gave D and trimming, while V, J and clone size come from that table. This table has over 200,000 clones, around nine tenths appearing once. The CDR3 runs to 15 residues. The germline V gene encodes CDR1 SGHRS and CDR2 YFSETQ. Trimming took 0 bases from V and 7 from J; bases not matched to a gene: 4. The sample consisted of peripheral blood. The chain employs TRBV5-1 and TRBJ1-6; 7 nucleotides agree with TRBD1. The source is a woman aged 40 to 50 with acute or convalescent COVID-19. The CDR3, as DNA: TGCGCCAGCAGCTTGGGACAGGGCAGAAATTCACCCCTCCACTTT. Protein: CASSLGQGRNSPLHF.